The 9 T cell receptor beta chains below all came from one sample that was sequenced in a study of T-cell reconstitution after alpha-beta-depleted transplantation in children. Unique molecular identifiers were used to barcode this TCRbeta library. In TCRdb, the PCR reads were re-called with MiXCR into one record per CDR3 protein. In the table there are 380,000 or so distinct CDR3 sequences, 10% to 15% of which are singletons. The sample in question was PBMCs, obtained from the stem cell graft. The receptors stem from a human donor who donated a stem cell graft to a child with Fanconi anemia.

This clonotype was observed a few times. The chain carries TRBV3-1 and TRBJ1-1; D uncertain. Trimming took off 2 bases at V and 5 bases at J, with 6 bases between the two ends. The CDR3 runs 12 residues. Germline CDR1 and CDR2: LGHDT and YNNKEL (reference sequence). The CDR3 coding sequence is TGTGCCAGCAGCCAACAAGAAACTGAAGCTTTCTTT. As protein: CASSQQETEAFF.

This clonotype has a count of ten or more. This sequence joins TRBV5-1 and TRBJ2-3; D unresolved. Germline V CDR1 and CDR2: SGHRS, YFSETQ. CDR3 size: 14 residues. Trimming removed 5 bases from V and 0 bases from J, with 10 bases in between. The CDR3 here is CASSDLSSTDTQYF. The CDR3 DNA follows: TGCGCCAGCAGTGACTTATCTAGCACAGATACGCAGTATTTT.

Points on this clonotype: Given a much more abundant clone one base away, this may be a read error. This chain links TRBV4-3 with TRBJ2-2; possibly TRBD2 for D (5 bases). CDR3 size: 16 residues. Germline loops: CDR1 LGHNA, CDR2 YSLEER. As DNA, the CDR3 is TGCTCCAGCAGCCAAGATTCGGGGTTCCACACCGGGGAGCTGTTTTTT. This translates into CSSSQDSGFHTGELFF.

This clonotype was observed a few times. The rearrangement links TRBV19 to TRBJ2-1, with TRBD2 as a possible D gene (5 bases). The CDR3 is made up of 13 amino acids. V lost 6 bases and J 4 bases, leaving 10 bases between the germline ends. Germline V gene sequence: CDR1 LNHDA, CDR2 SQIVND (reference sequence). The CDR3 protein is CASSRGIYNEQFF. The DNA of the CDR3 is TGTGCCAGTAGCCGGGGAATTTACAATGAGCAGTTCTTC.

This clonotype has only a few counts. The gene calls are TRBV10-3 and TRBJ2-1, with 7 positions matching TRBD1. In germline, CDR1 is ENHRY, CDR2 SYGVKD. The V gene end was trimmed by 10 bases and the J gene end by 4 bases; junction bases not matched to a gene: 13. This CDR3 spans 15 amino acids. The CDR3 reads CATLDRDSEYNEQFF. The CDR3 DNA sequence: TGTGCCACCCTCGACCGGGACAGCGAGTACAATGAGCAGTTCTTC.

This clonotype has ten or more counts. This chain uses TRBV4-2 with TRBJ2-2; D is perhaps TRBD1 (5 bases). Trimming took 8 bases from V and 6 from J, leaving 22 bases between them. The CDR3 is 16 amino acids. The germline gives CDR1 LGHNA, CDR2 YNFKEQ. CDR3 region: CASSLSRGSPAGELFF. In nucleotides, the CDR3 is TGTGCCAGCTCCTTAAGTAGGGGATCCCCCGCCGGGGAGCTGTTTTTT.

At least ten counts were recorded for this clonotype. The chain couples TRBV18 to TRBJ2-7; the match to TRBD2 covers 7 bases. The trim removed 4 bases at V and 2 bases at J, leaving 8 bases unmatched. This CDR3 spans 15 amino acids. Germline CDR1 is KGHSH and CDR2 is LQKENI. The CDR3 DNA is TGTGCCAGCTCACGAGGGGAGGGCGACGCCTACGAGCAGTACGTC. Encoded protein: CASSRGEGDAYEQYV.

This clonotype turned up a few times. CDR3 protein: CASSPERGTSFEQFF. The CDR3 bases are TGTGCCAGCAGCCCTGAGCGGGGTACCTCGTTTGAGCAGTTCTTC. This chain joins TRBV3-1 and TRBJ2-1; 7 bases agree with TRBD2. Germline V CDR1 and CDR2: LGHDT, YNNKEL (reference sequence). CDR3 length: 15 residues. V lost 4 bases to trimming and J lost 9 bases; unmatched junction nucleotides: 12.

Ten or more counts support this clonotype. The rearrangement joins TRBV6-5 to TRBJ1-2; D is undetermined. CDR1 MNHEY and CDR2 SVGAGI come from the germline V gene. Deletions cut 5 bases from V and 7 bases from J, with 14 bases between. The CDR3 has 13 amino acids. CDR3 nucleotide sequence: TGTGCCAGCAGTCTTAATCCGGGCGGTGGCTACACCTTC. Its protein product is CASSLNPGGGYTF.